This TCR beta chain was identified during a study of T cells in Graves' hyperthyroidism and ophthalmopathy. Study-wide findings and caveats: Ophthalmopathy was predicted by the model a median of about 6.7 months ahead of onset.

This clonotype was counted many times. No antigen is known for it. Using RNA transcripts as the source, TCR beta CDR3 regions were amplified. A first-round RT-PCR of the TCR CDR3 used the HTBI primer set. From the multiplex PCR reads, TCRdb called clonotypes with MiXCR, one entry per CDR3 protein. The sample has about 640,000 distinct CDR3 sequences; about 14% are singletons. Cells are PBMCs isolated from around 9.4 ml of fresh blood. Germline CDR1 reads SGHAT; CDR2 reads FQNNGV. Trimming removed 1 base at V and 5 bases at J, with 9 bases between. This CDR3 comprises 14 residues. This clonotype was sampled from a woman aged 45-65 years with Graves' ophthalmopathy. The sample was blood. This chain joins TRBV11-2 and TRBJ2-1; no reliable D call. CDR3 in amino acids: CASSLAIGNNEQFF. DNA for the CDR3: TGTGCCAGCAGCTTAGCCATAGGGAACAATGAGCAGTTCTTC.